This T cell receptor beta chain was recorded in a study of spatial heterogeneity in lung cancer. The overall study: Alpha-chain sequences were consistently detected less often than beta-chain sequences. More than eight raw reads, on average, carried each unique TCR and UMI combination.

As for time point: sample taken at primary tumor resection. Material for sequencing was whole RNA from tumor, nontumor lung or frozen PBMC, left unsorted. Untreated early-stage non-small cell lung cancer patients, 70 to 85 in total, were the donors. V was cut by 0 bases and J by 7 bases, with 8 bases left in between. This CDR3 region has 14 residues. Per the germline V gene, CDR1 is SGHRS and CDR2 is YFSETQ. This clonotype was seen many times. MiXCR, applied by TCRdb to the 5' RACE reads, yields one record per CDR3 protein. The repertoire has tens of thousands of distinct CDR3 sequences, around 5% of them found once; the top ten carry 29%.

The receptor was derived from a female donor with early-stage non-small cell lung cancer. The sequencing used PBMCs, collected at surgery. V and J are TRBV5-1 and TRBJ1-6; weak D call: TRBD1 (5 bases). The CDR3 spells CASSLDRTNSPLHF. The DNA for the CDR3 is TGCGCCAGCAGCTTGGACAGGACCAATTCACCCCTCCACTTT.